This TCR beta chain was captured in a study of OX40 agonist ivuxolimab in advanced cancers. The assay was immunoSEQ multiplex PCR, and TCRdb's table has in-frame clones only and misses some. The data show some 86,000 clones, roughly 94% seen once. The CDR3 has 12 residues. V gave up 4 bases and J gave up 4 bases, with 9 bases separating them. The germline V gene encodes CDR1 SGHNT and CDR2 YYREEE (reference sequence). With respect to this clone: Its specificity is unknown.

Findings of the study overall: Circulating CD4+ and CD8+ T cells showed clonal expansion by week 6 at 0.1 to 3.0 mg/kg.

Anyone with autoimmune disease history or systemic immunosuppression was excluded. V is TRBV5-4 and J is TRBJ2-7; no clear D. The sample consisted of CD4+ or CD8+ T cells sorted from blood, taken in a trial of the OX40 agonist ivuxolimab. The clonotype was recovered from an adult with an advanced solid tumor such as melanoma, head and neck, liver or kidney cancer. The CDR3 here is CASSLGEYEQYF. CDR3 DNA: TGTGCCAGCAGCCTTGGCGAATACGAGCAGTACTTC.